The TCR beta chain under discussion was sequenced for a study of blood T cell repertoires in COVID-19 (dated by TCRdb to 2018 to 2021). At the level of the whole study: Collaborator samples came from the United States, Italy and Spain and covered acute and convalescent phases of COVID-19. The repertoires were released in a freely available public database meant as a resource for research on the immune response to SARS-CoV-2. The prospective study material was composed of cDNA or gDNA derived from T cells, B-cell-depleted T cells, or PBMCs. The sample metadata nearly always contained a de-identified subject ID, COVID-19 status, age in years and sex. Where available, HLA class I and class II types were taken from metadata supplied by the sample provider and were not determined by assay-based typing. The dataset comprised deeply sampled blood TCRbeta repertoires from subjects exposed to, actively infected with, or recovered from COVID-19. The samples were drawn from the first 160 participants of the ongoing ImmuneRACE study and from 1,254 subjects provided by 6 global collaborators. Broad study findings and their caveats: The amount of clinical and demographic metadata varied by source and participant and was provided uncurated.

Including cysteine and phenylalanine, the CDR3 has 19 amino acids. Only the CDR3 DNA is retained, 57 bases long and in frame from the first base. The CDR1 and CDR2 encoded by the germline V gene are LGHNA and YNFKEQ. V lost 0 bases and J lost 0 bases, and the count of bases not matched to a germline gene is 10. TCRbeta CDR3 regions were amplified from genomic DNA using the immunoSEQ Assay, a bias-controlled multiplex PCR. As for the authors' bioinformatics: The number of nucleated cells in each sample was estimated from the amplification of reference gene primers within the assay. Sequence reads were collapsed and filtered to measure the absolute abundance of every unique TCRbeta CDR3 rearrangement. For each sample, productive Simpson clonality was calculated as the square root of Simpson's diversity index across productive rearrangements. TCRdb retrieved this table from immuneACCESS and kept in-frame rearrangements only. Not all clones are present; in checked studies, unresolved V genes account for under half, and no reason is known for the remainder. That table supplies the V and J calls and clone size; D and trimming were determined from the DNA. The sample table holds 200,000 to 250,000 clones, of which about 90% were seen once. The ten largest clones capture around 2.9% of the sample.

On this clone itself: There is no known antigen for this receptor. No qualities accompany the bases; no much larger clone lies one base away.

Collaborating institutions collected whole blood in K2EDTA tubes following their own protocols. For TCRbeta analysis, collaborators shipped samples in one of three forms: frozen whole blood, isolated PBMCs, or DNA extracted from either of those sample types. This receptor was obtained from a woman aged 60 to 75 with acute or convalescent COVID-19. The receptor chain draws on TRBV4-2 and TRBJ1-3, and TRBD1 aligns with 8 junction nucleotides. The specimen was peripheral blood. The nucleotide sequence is TGTGCCAGCAGCCAAGATTTAGGGGGAGGACAGGGCTCTGGAAACACCATATATTTT. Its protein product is CASSQDLGGGQGSGNTIYF.